The clone carrying this T cell receptor (beta chain) was observed many times. This entry belongs to a study of regulatory T cells in long-lasting Graves disease. Germline values: CDR1 SEHNR, CDR2 FQNEAQ (reference sequence). This CDR3 region has 12 residues. The V and J ends lost 5 bases and 5 bases respectively, with 10 bases between them. For TCR beta, libraries came from iRepertoire HTBI primers and Arm-PCR of CDR3 regions. TCRdb analysed the multiplex PCR reads with MiXCR anew, one entry per CDR3 protein. This sample has a few hundred thousand distinct CDR3 sequences, with 13% found just once. The time point was: newly diagnosed GD, antithyroid drugs for less than 3 months. Generation of the TCR library employed RNA extracted from PBMCs. An endocrinology department located in Xi'an, China, was where the patients came from. This same sample was also taken into another study, of T cells in Graves' hyperthyroidism and ophthalmopathy. Turning to that study: Every diagnosis used clinical symptoms, serum thyroxine and TRAb, thyroid ultrasound and orbital computed tomography. The primer set for the first-round RT-PCR of the TCR CDR3 was HTBI.

Sequences were derived from peripheral blood mononuclear cells (PBMCs), sampled at new diagnosis, from a patient treated with antithyroid drugs. The chain combines TRBV7-9 with TRBJ2-7, with D possibly matching TRBD1 (5 bases). This receptor was identified in a man aged 25 to 40 with Graves disease. Here the CDR3 reads CASSRRADEQYF. The CDR3 nucleotides are TGTGCCAGCAGCCGCAGGGCCGACGAGCAGTACTTC.